Below are 19 T cell receptor beta chains sequenced from a single sample in a study of shared clonotypes between healthy human individuals. Profiling relied on immunoSEQ multiplex PCR, and the TCRdb table lists in-frame clones only, not all of them. The table includes 550,000 to 850,000 clones, over 60% detected once. The specimen was memory CD4+ T cells sorted from blood. Subset here: CD45RA-negative fraction. Every receptor here comes from a woman under 40 in good health.

This clone occurred a few times. The genes are TRBV10-2 and TRBJ1-1; D perhaps matches TRBD1 (5 bases). The CDR3 totals 14 residues. Germline lookup yields CDR1 WSHSY and CDR2 SAAADI. Trimming cost V 2 bases and J 1 base, with 8 bases left between them. CDR3 sequence (DNA): TGCGCCAGCAGTGAGACGGGACGGAACACTGAAGCTTTCTTT. It specifies CASSETGRNTEAFF.

This clone was recorded only once. The V gene is TRBV27, the J gene TRBJ2-7; 7 bases line up with TRBD2. The CDR3 runs to 16 residues. From germline, CDR1 is MNHEY and CDR2 SMNVEV (reference sequence). V shed 6 bases and J 6 bases; nucleotides not matched to a gene: 17. CDR3 in amino acids: CASSPKSGPGGIEQYF. The DNA for the CDR3 is TGTGCCAGCAGCCCTAAGTCGGGGCCCGGGGGGATCGAGCAGTACTTC.

The rearrangement links TRBV19 to TRBJ1-2; D perhaps matches TRBD1 (6 bases). This CDR3 spans 13 amino acids. From germline, CDR1 is LNHDA and CDR2 SQIVND (reference sequence). V gave up 5 bases and J gave up 7 bases, with 14 bases separating them. The CDR3 DNA reads as TGTGCCAGTAGTCCACCAAACAGGGTTGGCTACACCTTC. Protein product: CASSPPNRVGYTF. The entire variable domain, with the rest obtained from reference TRBV19 and TRBJ1-2, is as follows: DGGITQSPKYLFRKEGQNVTLSCEQNLNHDAMYWYRQDPGQGLRLIYYSQIVNDFQKGDIAEGYSVSREKKESFPLTVTSAQKNPTAFYLCASSPPNRVGYTFGSGTRLTVV.

The chain links TRBV18 to TRBJ1-2; TRBD1 matches 8 bases. Germline loops: CDR1 KGHSH, CDR2 LQKENI. This CDR3 has 13 residues. V was pared by 3 bases and J by 8 bases, with 5 bases of the junction left unmatched. This chain's CDR3 is CASSPDRVSGYTF. The CDR3 DNA reads as TGTGCCAGCTCACCGGACAGGGTATCCGGCTACACCTTC.

About this clone itself: The sample contains more than one DNA sequence encoding this CDR3. The chain combines TRBV2 with TRBJ2-1; 7 nucleotides align to TRBD1. V was clipped by 4 bases and J by 1 base; unmatched bases: 1. Per the germline V gene, CDR1 is SNHLY and CDR2 is FYNNEI. CDR3 length: 14 amino acids. The CDR3 is CASSVQGSYNEQFF. CDR3 DNA: TGTGCCAGCAGTGTACAGGGGTCCTACAATGAGCAGTTCTTC.

The rearrangement joins TRBV10-1 to TRBJ2-3, with unresolved D. Per germline, CDR1 WNHNN and CDR2 SYGVQD (reference sequence). V shed 4 bases and J shed 4 bases, with 18 bases lying between them. CDR3 size: 16 residues. CDR3 region: CASSVPVPHVADTQYF. In nucleotides, the CDR3 is TGCGCCAGCAGTGTACCGGTCCCCCACGTGGCAGATACGCAGTATTTT.

A note on this clone: Other DNA sequences within the sample encode an identical CDR3. This chain connects TRBV27 to TRBJ1-5, with 7 positions matching TRBD1. The CDR3 contains 15 residues. V dropped 3 bases and J dropped 0; count of bases not matched to a gene: 2. Germline assignment: CDR1 MNHEY and CDR2 SMNVEV (reference sequence). The CDR3 coding sequence is TGTGCCAGCAGTTTGGACAGGAATAGCAATCAGCCCCAGCATTTT. Translating it yields CASSLDRNSNQPQHF.

The J gene is TRBJ1-2, the V gene TRBV6-1; D perhaps matches TRBD1 (5 bases). The CDR3 totals 15 residues. The ends were cut back, 5 bases at V and 1 base at J, with 14 bases in the middle. CDR1 is MNHNS and CDR2 is SASEGT in the germline V gene. The CDR3 protein is CASSKGGRDNYGYTF. CDR3 in DNA: TGTGCCAGCAGTAAAGGTGGCAGGGATAACTATGGCTACACCTTC.

The CDR3 DNA is TGTGCCTGGAGGGGCCGGGAGGGAGATACGCAGTATTTT. Its translation is CAWRGREGDTQYF. This chain links TRBV30 with TRBJ2-3; 8 nucleotides align to TRBD2. From germline, CDR1 is GTSNPN and CDR2 SVGIG (reference sequence). Unmatched junction bases numbered 4, after V lost 3 bases and J lost 5 bases. The CDR3 has 13 residues.

The rearrangement joins TRBV5-1 to TRBJ2-1; TRBD2 aligns across 8 bases. The CDR3 is 14 amino acids. Trimming cost V 6 bases and J 6 bases; bases outside gene matches: 8. Germline lookup yields CDR1 SGHRS and CDR2 YFSETQ. CDR3 region: CASTPGTSGNEQFF. DNA of the CDR3: TGCGCCAGCACGCCCGGGACTAGTGGCAATGAGCAGTTCTTC.

This clone was observed a few times. The rearrangement uses TRBV18 and TRBJ1-1; D ambiguous. Germline CDR1 is KGHSH and CDR2 is LQKENI. This CDR3 is built from 15 residues. The V end lost 1 base, the J end lost 1 base, and 10 bases lay between the germline ends. The CDR3 DNA reads TGTGCCAGCTCACCACGGGCCCCGAGGAACACTGAAGCTTTCTTT. Amino acid sequence: CASSPRAPRNTEAFF.

This clone was picked up one time. The chain combines TRBV7-6 with TRBJ2-3, with D uncertain. V shed 5 bases and J shed 4 bases, with 10 bases lying between them. The CDR3 totals 13 residues. From germline, CDR1 is SGHVS and CDR2 FNYEAQ. The CDR3 loop reads CASSIDRSDTQYF. CDR3 nucleotide sequence: TGTGCCAGCAGCATAGACCGATCAGATACGCAGTATTTT.

As regards this clone: The sample carries other DNA sequences with the same CDR3. V gene TRBV7-9 combines with J gene TRBJ1-4; D is unresolved. Germline assignment: CDR1 SEHNR and CDR2 FQNEAQ (reference sequence). Trimming removed 3 bases at V and 5 bases at J, with 10 bases between. The CDR3 loop spans 14 amino acids. CDR3 bases: TGTGCCAGCAGCTTTGACGGCGGCAATGAAAAACTGTTTTTT. Amino acids: CASSFDGGNEKLFF.

CDR3 loop: CASSAGTGRTLGQGGYTF. CDR3 nucleotide sequence: TGCGCCAGCAGCGCAGGGACAGGGAGGACCCTCGGTCAGGGGGGCTACACCTTC. The chain has TRBV5-1 and TRBJ1-2; TRBD1 aligns across 9 bases. V shed 4 bases and J 8 bases; nucleotides not matched to a gene: 21. Germline V gene lookup returns CDR1 SGHRS and CDR2 YFSETQ. This CDR3 region has 18 residues.

The rearrangement links TRBV29-1 to TRBJ2-2; no firm D call. There are 12 residues in the CDR3. Germline lookup yields CDR1 SQVTM and CDR2 ANQGSEA. V was shortened by 5 bases and J by 0 bases, with 4 bases between the two germline ends. In nucleotides, the CDR3 is TGCAGCGTTTCTTCGAACACCGGGGAGCTGTTTTTT. Amino acids: CSVSSNTGELFF.

Concerning this clone: This may arise from a read error, as a much more abundant clone is one base away. Other DNA sequences in this sample translate to the same CDR3. The chain couples TRBV9 to TRBJ1-1, with D uncertain. Deletions cut 0 bases from V and 1 base from J, with 4 bases between. The CDR3 extends over 13 amino acids. CDR1 and CDR2 from the germline V gene are SGDLS and YYNGEE. The chain's CDR3 is CASSVGPNTEAFF. As DNA, the CDR3 is TGTGCCAGCAGCGTAGGTCCGAACACTGAAGCTTTCTTT. Looking up the rest from reference TRBV9 and TRBJ1-1 gives the full variable domain: DSGVTQTPKHLITATGQRVTLRCSPRSGDLSVYWYQQSLDQGLQFLIQYYNGEERAKGNILERFSAQQFPDLHSELNLSSLELGDSALYFCASSVGPNTEAFFGQGTRLTVV.

This clone was counted only a few times. V and J are TRBV19 and TRBJ2-7; possible D gene TRBD1, 6 bases. This CDR3 has 15 residues. Germline V gene data show CDR1 as LNHDA and CDR2 as SQIVND (reference sequence). V dropped 2 bases and J dropped 0 bases, with 11 bases sitting between them. The CDR3 nucleotides are TGTGCCAGTAGTATACCAGGGGCGAGCTCCTACGAGCAGTACTTC. The encoded protein is CASSIPGASSYEQYF.

This clone was recorded only once. The V gene is TRBV19, the J gene TRBJ1-4; no clear D. The germline V gene encodes CDR1 LNHDA and CDR2 SQIVND (reference sequence). Trimming pared 3 bases from V and 0 bases from J, leaving 5 bases between. CDR3 length: 14 amino acids. The CDR3 reads CASSIPSTNEKLFF. The CDR3 nucleotides are TGTGCCAGTAGTATCCCCTCAACTAATGAAAAACTGTTTTTT. Full variable domain (remainder filled in from reference TRBV19 and TRBJ1-4): DGGITQSPKYLFRKEGQNVTLSCEQNLNHDAMYWYRQDPGQGLRLIYYSQIVNDFQKGDIAEGYSVSREKKESFPLTVTSAQKNPTAFYLCASSIPSTNEKLFFGSGTQLSVL.

The gene calls are TRBV29-1 and TRBJ2-5, with 13 bases matching TRBD2. This CDR3 region has 14 residues. The germline gives CDR1 SQVTM, CDR2 ANQGSEA. The V and J ends lost 4 bases and 5 bases, in that order; junction bases with no gene match: 4. The CDR3 is CSVGMGLAGETQYF. DNA for the CDR3: TGCAGCGTTGGAATGGGACTAGCGGGGGAGACCCAGTACTTC.